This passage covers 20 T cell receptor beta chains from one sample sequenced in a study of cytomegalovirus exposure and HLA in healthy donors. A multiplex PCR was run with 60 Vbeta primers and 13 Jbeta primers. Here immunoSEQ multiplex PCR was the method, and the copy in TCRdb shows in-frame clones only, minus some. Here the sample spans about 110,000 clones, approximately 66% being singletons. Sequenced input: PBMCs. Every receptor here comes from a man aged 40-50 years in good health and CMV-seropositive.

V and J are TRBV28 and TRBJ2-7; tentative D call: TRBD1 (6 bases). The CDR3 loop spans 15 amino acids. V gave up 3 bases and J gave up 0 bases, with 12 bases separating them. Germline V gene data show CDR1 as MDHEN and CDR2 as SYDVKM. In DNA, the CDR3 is TGTGCCAGCAGTTTTAGGGGGACGGACTCCTACGAGCAGTACTTC. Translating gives CASSFRGTDSYEQYF.

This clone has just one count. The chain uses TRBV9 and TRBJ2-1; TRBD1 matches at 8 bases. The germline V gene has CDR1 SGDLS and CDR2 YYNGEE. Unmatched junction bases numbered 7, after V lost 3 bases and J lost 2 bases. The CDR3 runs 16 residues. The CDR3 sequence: CASSGKQGEPYNEQFF. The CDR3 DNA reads TGTGCCAGCAGCGGAAAACAGGGGGAACCCTACAATGAGCAGTTCTTC.

CDR3 protein: CASSLGGHWNTGELFF. CDR3 coding DNA: TGTGCCAGCAGCTTGGGGGGACACTGGAACACCGGGGAGCTGTTTTTT. The chain has TRBV5-5 and TRBJ2-2, with a possible D match to TRBD1 (6 bases). The V gene's germline CDR1 is SGHKS and CDR2 YYEKEE (reference sequence). The CDR3 extends over 16 amino acids. The V gene lost 0 bases and the J gene lost 1 base, with 10 bases spanning the gap.

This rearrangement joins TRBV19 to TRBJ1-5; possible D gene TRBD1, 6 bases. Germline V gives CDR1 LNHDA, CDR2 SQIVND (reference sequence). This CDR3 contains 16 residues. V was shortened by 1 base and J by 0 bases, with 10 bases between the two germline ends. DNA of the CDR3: TGTGCCAGTAGTATAGGGACAGAATATAGCAATCAGCCCCAGCATTTT. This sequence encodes CASSIGTEYSNQPQHF.

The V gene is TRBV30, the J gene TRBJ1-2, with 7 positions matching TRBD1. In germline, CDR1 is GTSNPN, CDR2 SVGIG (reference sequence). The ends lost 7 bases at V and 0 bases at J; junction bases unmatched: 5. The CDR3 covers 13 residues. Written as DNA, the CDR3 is TGTGCCTTTGAAGGGGGCGCTAACTATGGCTACACCTTC. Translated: CAFEGGANYGYTF.

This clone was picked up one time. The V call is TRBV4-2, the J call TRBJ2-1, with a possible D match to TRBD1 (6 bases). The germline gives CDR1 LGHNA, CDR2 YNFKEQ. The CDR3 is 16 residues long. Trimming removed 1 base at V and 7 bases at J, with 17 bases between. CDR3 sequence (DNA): TGTGCCAGCAGCCAAGTGGGCAGGGGAGAGGTGAATGAGCAGTTCTTC. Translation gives CASSQVGRGEVNEQFF.

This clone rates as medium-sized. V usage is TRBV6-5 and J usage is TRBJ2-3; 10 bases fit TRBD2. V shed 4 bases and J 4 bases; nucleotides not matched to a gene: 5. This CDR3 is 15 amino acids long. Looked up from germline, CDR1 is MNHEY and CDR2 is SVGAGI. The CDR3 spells CASSLSSGSADTQYF. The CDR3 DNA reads TGTGCCAGCAGTTTGTCTAGCGGGAGTGCAGATACGCAGTATTTT.

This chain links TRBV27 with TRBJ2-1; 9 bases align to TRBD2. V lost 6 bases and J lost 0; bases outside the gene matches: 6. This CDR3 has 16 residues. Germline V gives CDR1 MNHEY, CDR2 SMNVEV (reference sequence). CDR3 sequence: CASRILAGSSYNEQFF. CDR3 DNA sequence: TGTGCCAGCAGGATACTAGCGGGTAGCTCCTACAATGAGCAGTTCTTC.

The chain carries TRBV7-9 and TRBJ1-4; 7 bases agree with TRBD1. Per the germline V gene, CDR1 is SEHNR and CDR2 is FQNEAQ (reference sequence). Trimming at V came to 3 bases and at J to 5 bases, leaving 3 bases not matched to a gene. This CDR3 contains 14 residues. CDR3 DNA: TGTGCCAGCAGCTTGGGCAGGGGGAATGAAAAACTGTTTTTT. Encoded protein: CASSLGRGNEKLFF. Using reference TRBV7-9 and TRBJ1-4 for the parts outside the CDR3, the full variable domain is DTGVSQNPRHKITKRGQNVTFRCDPISEHNRLYWYRQTLGQGPEFLTYFQNEAQLEKSRLLSDRFSAERPKGSFSTLEIQRTEQGDSAMYLCASSLGRGNEKLFFGSGTQLSVL.

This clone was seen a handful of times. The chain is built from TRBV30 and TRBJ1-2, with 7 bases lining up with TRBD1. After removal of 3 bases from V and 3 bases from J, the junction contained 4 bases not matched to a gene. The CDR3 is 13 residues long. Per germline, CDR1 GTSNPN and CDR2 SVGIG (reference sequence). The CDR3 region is CAWSIGTDYGYTF. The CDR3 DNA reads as TGTGCCTGGAGCATAGGGACAGACTATGGCTACACCTTC.

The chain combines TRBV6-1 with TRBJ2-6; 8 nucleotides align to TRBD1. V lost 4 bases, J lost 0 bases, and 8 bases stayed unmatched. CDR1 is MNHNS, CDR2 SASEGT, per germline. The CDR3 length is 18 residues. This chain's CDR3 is CASSAGQGLNSGANVLTF. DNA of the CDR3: TGTGCCAGCAGTGCAGGACAGGGTCTTAACTCTGGGGCCAACGTCCTGACTTTC.

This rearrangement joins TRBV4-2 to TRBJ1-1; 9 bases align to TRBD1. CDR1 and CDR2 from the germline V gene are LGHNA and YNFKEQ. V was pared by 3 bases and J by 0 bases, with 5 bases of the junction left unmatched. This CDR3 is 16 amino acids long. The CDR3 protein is CASSQGTGILNTEAFF. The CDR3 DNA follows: TGTGCCAGCAGCCAGGGGACAGGGATATTGAACACTGAAGCTTTCTTT.

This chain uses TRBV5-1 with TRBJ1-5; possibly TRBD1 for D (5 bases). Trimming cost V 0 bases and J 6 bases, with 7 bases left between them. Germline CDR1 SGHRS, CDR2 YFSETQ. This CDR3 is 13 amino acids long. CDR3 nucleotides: TGCGCCAGCAGCTTGGAGGGGCTTCAGCCCCAGCATTTT. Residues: CASSLEGLQPQHF.

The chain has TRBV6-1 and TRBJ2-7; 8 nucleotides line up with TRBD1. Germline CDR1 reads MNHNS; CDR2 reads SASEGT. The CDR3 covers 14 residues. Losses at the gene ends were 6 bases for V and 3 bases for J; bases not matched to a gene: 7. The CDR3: CASSVGQGGYEQYV. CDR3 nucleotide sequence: TGTGCCAGCAGCGTCGGACAGGGAGGCTACGAGCAGTACGTC.

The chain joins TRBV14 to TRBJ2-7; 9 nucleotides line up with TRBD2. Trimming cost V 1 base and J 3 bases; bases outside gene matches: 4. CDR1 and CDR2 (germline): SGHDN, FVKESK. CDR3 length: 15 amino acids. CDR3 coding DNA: TGTGCCAGCAGCCAAGTAGGGACTAGCAACTACGAGCAGTACTTC. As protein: CASSQVGTSNYEQYF.

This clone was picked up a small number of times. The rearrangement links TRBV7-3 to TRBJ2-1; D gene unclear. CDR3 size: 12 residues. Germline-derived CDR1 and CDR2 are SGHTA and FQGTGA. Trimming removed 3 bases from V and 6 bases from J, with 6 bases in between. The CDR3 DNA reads TGTGCCAGCAGCTTTTCTAGCAATGAGCAGTTCTTC. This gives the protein CASSFSSNEQFF.

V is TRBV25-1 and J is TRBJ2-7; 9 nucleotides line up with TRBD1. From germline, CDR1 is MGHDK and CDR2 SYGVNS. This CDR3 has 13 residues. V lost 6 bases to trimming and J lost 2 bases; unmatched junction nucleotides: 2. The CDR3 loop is CASSRQGAYEQYF. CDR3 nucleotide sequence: TGTGCCAGCAGCCGACAGGGGGCCTACGAGCAGTACTTC.

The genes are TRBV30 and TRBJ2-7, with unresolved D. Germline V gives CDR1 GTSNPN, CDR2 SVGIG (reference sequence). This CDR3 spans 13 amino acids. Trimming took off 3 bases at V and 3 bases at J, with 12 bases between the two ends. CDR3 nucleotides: TGTGCCTGGAGCTGGGCAGAAAACTACGAGCAGTACTTC. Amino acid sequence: CAWSWAENYEQYF.

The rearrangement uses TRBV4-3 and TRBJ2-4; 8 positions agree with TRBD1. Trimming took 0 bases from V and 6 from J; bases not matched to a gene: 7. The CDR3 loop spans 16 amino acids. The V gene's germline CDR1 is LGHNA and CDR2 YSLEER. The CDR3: CASSQDYRGSGNIQYF. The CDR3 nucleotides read TGCGCCAGCAGCCAAGATTACAGGGGGTCAGGAAACATTCAGTACTTC.

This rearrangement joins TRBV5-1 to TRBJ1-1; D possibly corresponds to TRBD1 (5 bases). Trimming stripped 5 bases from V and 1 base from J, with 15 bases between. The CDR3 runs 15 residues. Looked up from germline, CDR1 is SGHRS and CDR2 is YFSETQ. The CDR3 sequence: CASRGFQGKNTEAFF. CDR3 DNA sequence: TGCGCCAGCAGAGGTTTTCAGGGAAAGAACACTGAAGCTTTCTTT.